This T cell receptor (beta chain) was documented in a study of beta chain features in type 1 diabetes. This clone was picked up a small number of times. What it binds is unknown. V was pared by 2 bases and J by 2 bases, with 4 bases of the junction left unmatched. The CDR3 is 15 residues long. Germline lookup yields CDR1 SGHTA and CDR2 FQGTGA. The investigators reverse transcribed all of the isolated RNA, so they sequenced expressed TCRB transcripts. Profiling relied on immunoSEQ multiplex PCR, and the TCRdb table lists in-frame clones only, not all of them. The repertoire holds some 330,000 clones, with around 13% as singletons. Findings and limits, study-wide: For Type 1 diabetes patients, all four CD4+ subsets carried TCRB CDR3s that were moderately but significantly shorter.

The rearrangement uses TRBV7-3 and TRBJ2-7; 9 bases match TRBD2. The TCR was taken from a woman aged 18-29 years with type 1 diabetes. Source material: naive CD4+ T cells from blood. The CDR3, as DNA: TGTGCCAGCAGCTTACTTAGCGGGAGTACCTACGAGCAGTACTTC. Translated: CASSLLSGSTYEQYF.